This TCR beta chain comes out of a study of cytomegalovirus exposure and HLA in healthy donors. Study-level background: Most donors, 80% to 90% of several hundred genotyped, fell in the Caucasian-associated ancestry cluster.

Broader study findings: A further, later analysis showed that HLA-associated TCR beta chains (compared with equally common others) were more clonally expanded. What was likely a sequencing artifact was a cluster of highly shared sequence variants.

Researchers ran the PCR with 60 Vbeta and 13 Jbeta primers. TCRdb's copy holds only in-frame clones and misses some; the assay was immunoSEQ multiplex PCR. The data hold about 120,000 clones, with roughly 82% observed a single time. Trimming took 4 bases from V and 5 from J; bases not matched to a gene: 5. Per the germline V gene, CDR1 is SGHRS and CDR2 is YFSETQ. CDR3 size: 16 residues. Comment on this clone: The antigen is undetermined.

The sequencing sample was made of PBMCs. This TCR was recovered from a male donor in good health and CMV-seropositive. V gene TRBV5-1 combines with J gene TRBJ2-3, with 15 bases lining up with TRBD2. In DNA, the CDR3 is TGCGCCAGCAGCCCAGGACTAGCGGGAGGGGTAGATACGCAGTATTTT. It is translated as CASSPGLAGGVDTQYF.